This record concerns one T cell receptor (beta chain) sequence. Its antigen is undetermined. Indicated time point: week 11, during vaccination. Each vaccine dose was 300 ug of mutant IDH1 20-mer peptide, with topical imiquimod. CDR3 size: 14 residues. CDR1 and CDR2 (germline): MNHEY, SMNVEV (reference sequence). The J segment lost 4 bases and the V segment lost 5 bases, leaving 5 bases of the junction unmatched. This sample is drawn from a study of a mutant IDH1 vaccine in newly diagnosed glioma. Study-wide background: The therapy given earlier, which was standard therapy, consisted of radiotherapy, temozolomide, or both, and most of the patients received both.

Points from the study as a whole: Top peripheral T cell clonotype shifts appeared unrelated to pseudoprogression.

The protocol was immunoSEQ multiplex PCR, while the TCRdb copy is restricted to in-frame clones and leaves out a portion. The sample shows about 110,000 clones, around 90% of them seen only once. Sequences were derived from PBMCs, sampled from a glioma patient whose treatment included an IDH1 peptide vaccine. The origin of this receptor is a woman aged 45-65 years with glioma. V is TRBV27 and J is TRBJ1-2; 9 nucleotides match TRBD1. The CDR3, as DNA: TGTGCCAGCAGTCCCCGGGACAGGGTCTATGGCTACACCTTC. It specifies CASSPRDRVYGYTF.